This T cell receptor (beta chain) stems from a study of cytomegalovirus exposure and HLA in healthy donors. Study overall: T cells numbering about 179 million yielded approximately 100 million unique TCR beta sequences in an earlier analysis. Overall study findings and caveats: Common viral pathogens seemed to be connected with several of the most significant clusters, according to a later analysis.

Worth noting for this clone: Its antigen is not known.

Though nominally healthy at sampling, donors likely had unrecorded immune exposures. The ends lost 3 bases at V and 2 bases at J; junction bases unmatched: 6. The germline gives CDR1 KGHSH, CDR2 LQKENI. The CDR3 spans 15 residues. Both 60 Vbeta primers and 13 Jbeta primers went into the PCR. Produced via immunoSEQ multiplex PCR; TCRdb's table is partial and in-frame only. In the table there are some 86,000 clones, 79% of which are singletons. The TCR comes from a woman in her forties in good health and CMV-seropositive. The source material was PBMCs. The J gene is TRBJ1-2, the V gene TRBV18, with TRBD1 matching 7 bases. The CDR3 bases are TGTGCCAGCTCACCTATTGAGGGACAGAACTATGGCTACACCTTC. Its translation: CASSPIEGQNYGYTF.